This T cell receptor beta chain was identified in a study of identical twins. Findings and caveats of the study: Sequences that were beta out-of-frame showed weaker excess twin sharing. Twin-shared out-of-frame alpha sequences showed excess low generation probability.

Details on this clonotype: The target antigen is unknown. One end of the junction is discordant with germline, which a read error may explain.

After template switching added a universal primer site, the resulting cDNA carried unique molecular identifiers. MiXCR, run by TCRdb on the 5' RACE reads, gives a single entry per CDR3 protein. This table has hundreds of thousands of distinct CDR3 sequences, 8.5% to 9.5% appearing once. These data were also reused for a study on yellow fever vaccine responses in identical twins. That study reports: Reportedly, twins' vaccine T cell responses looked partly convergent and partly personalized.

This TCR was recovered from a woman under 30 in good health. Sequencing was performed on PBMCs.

In DNA, the CDR3 is TGTGCCAGCAGCTCCCCGGGACAGGGAAGCATAGATACGCAGTATTTT. It codes for CASSSPGQGSIDTQYF. The chain combines TRBV7-3 with TRBJ2-3, with 9 bases aligning to TRBD1. The CDR3 loop spans 16 amino acids. Germline-derived CDR1 and CDR2 are SGHTA and FQGTGA.